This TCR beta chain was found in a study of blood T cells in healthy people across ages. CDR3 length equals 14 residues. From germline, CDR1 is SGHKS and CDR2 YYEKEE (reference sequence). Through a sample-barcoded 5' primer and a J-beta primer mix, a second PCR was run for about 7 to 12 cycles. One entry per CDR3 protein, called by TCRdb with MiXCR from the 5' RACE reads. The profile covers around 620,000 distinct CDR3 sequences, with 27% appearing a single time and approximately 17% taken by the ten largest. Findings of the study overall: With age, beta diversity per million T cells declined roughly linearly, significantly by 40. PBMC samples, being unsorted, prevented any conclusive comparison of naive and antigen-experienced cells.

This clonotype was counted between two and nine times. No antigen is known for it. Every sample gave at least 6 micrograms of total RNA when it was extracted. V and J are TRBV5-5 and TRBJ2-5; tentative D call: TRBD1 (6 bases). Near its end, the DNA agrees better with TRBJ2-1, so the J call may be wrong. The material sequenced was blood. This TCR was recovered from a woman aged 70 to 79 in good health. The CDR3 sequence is CASSWRQANNEQFF. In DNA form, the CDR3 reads TGTGCCAGCAGCTGGAGACAGGCAAACAATGAGCAGTTCTTC.